The T cell receptor (beta chain) under discussion was sequenced for a study of shared clonotypes between healthy human individuals. Study-wide findings and caveats: Naive CD4 clonotypes were shared across several donors at roughly 4.6%.

The donors were adults (healthy and HIV-negative) with no recent acute infections or vaccinations. Into CD45RA+ naive and CD45RA-negative memory subsets, the CD4+ cells were split. As for this clone: Its target is unknown.

Repertoires were generated with immunoSEQ multiplex PCR, while TCRdb's copy carries only in-frame clones and drops some. The table lists approximately 2,000,000 clones, 80% to 95% of them singletons. Germline-derived CDR1 and CDR2 are SQVTM and ANQGSEA. J lost 6 bases, V lost 3 bases, and 13 bases had no gene match. The length of the CDR3 is 17 residues. This receptor was obtained from a man between 18 and 29 years old in good health. Some clones in this sample may be carry-over from other donors' samples. This chain connects TRBV29-1 to TRBJ2-7, with TRBD2 matching 14 bases. Sequenced input: naive CD4+ T cells from PBMCs. Subset described: CD45RA+ positively selected. The CDR3 sequence is CSVEYLGTSGSMGEQYF. CDR3 nucleotide sequence: TGCAGCGTTGAGTACCTGGGGACTAGCGGGAGTATGGGCGAGCAGTACTTC.